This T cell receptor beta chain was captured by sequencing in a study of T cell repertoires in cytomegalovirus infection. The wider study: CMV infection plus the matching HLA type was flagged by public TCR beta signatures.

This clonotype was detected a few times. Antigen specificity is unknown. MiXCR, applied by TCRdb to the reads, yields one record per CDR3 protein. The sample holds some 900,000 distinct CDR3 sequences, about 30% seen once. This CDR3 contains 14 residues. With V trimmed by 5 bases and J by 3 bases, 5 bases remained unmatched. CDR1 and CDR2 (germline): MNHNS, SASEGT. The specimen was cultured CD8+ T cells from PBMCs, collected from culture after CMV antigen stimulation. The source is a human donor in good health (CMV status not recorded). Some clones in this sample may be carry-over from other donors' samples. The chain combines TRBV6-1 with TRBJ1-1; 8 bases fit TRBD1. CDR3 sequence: CASSLGQAYTEAFF. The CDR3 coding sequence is TGTGCCAGCAGTCTGGGACAGGCCTACACTGAAGCTTTCTTT.